Given below is one T cell receptor (beta chain) in context. This sample was included in a study of OX40 agonist ivuxolimab in advanced cancers. The V gene's germline CDR1 is LNHDA and CDR2 SQIVND (reference sequence). The CDR3 loop spans 14 amino acids. The V and J ends lost 0 bases and 6 bases respectively, with 9 bases between them. Some clones are missing from TCRdb's copy, which holds only in-frame ones; the method was immunoSEQ multiplex PCR. The profile shows fewer than 45,000 clones, more than 80% of them singletons. The starting material was CD4+ or CD8+ T cells sorted from blood, obtained in a trial of the OX40 agonist ivuxolimab. V and J are TRBV19 and TRBJ1-5; D is ambiguous. The TCR was taken from an adult with an advanced solid tumor such as melanoma, head and neck, liver or kidney cancer. The DNA of the CDR3 is TGTGCCAGTAGTATAGAGCCGGTAGGTCAGCCCCAGCATTTT. Its translation: CASSIEPVGQPQHF.